These 20 T cell receptor beta chains were sequenced from one sample in a study of T cells in Graves' hyperthyroidism and ophthalmopathy. Amplification of TCR beta CDR3 regions was performed using RNA transcripts as template. HTBI primers were the set used in a first-round RT-PCR of the TCR CDR3. MiXCR, run by TCRdb on the multiplex PCR reads, gives a single entry per CDR3 protein. Among 300,000 to 450,000 distinct CDR3 sequences listed, about a fifth were seen once. Sequenced material: blood. These receptors were taken from a man aged 18 to 29 with Graves' ophthalmopathy.

There are a few counts of this clonotype. The chain combines TRBV5-6 with TRBJ2-3, with D unclear. Germline V gene data show CDR1 as SGHDT and CDR2 as YYEEEE. CDR3 length equals 15 residues. V was trimmed by 0 bases and J by 0 bases, leaving 8 bases between them. The CDR3 loop reads CASSLVRRSTDTQYF. Written as DNA, the CDR3 is TGTGCCAGCAGCTTGGTCAGGCGGAGCACAGATACGCAGTATTTT.

This clonotype appeared a few times. The chain joins TRBV20-1 to TRBJ1-3; no definite D call. V was pared by 5 bases and J by 4 bases, with 9 bases between. There are 12 residues in the CDR3. Germline CDR1 DFQATT, CDR2 SNEGSKA (reference sequence). CDR3 bases: TGCAGTGCTCTCCCGACGGGAAACACCATATATTTT. Its translation is CSALPTGNTIYF.

This clonotype was seen many times. This chain links TRBV3-1 with TRBJ1-6, with D unresolved. This CDR3 is built from 14 residues. V was clipped by 3 bases and J by 7 bases, with 10 bases between them. Germline V gene lookup returns CDR1 LGHDT and CDR2 YNNKEL (reference sequence). In DNA form, the CDR3 reads TGTGCCAGCAGCCAGGGAGGGAGAAATTCACCCCTCCACTTT. Its translation is CASSQGGRNSPLHF.

This clonotype has ten or more counts. This chain links TRBV7-6 with TRBJ2-5; TRBD1 matches at 10 bases. Per germline, CDR1 SGHVS and CDR2 FNYEAQ. The J segment lost 1 base and the V segment lost 3 bases, leaving 2 bases of the junction unmatched. There are 15 residues in the CDR3. The DNA for the CDR3 is TGTGCCAGCAGCTTCCGGACAGGGGGCCAAGAGACCCAGTACTTC. Amino acid sequence: CASSFRTGGQETQYF.

This clonotype has a count of ten or more. The V gene is TRBV3-1, the J gene TRBJ1-5; 7 nucleotides match TRBD1. CDR3 size: 17 residues. Germline trimming cut 1 base from V and 1 base from J; bases unmatched to any gene: 7. Germline CDR1 and CDR2: LGHDT and YNNKEL (reference sequence). In DNA, the CDR3 is TGTGCCAGCAGCCAAGGATACAGGGGCAGAAGCAATCAGCCCCAGCATTTT. This gives the protein CASSQGYRGRSNQPQHF.

This clonotype was counted only a few times. This chain links TRBV7-2 with TRBJ2-2; the D is unclear. Germline CDR1 SGHTA, CDR2 FQGNSA. V lost 2 bases to trimming and J lost 7 bases, with 5 bases between them. This CDR3 region has 12 residues. The CDR3 reads CASSLMVGELFF. DNA of the CDR3: TGTGCCAGCAGCTTAATGGTCGGGGAGCTGTTTTTT.

Written as DNA, the CDR3 is TGTGCCAGCAGCCCGACGAGGGTAGGCTCACCCCTCCACTTT. Amino acid sequence: CASSPTRVGSPLHF. This rearrangement joins TRBV5-5 to TRBJ1-6; no reliable D call. Germline V lookup: CDR1 SGHKS, CDR2 YYEKEE (reference sequence). The CDR3 covers 14 residues. V was pared by 4 bases and J by 10 bases, with 15 bases between.

This clonotype was seen more than once but under ten times. V gene TRBV20-1 combines with J gene TRBJ1-5; tentatively, D is TRBD1 (5 bases). This CDR3 contains 13 residues. CDR1 DFQATT and CDR2 SNEGSKA come from the germline V gene (reference sequence). Trimming shortened V by 5 bases and J by 4 bases, and 12 bases separated the two germline ends. The CDR3 DNA follows: TGCAGTGCTCGACCGACAGAAAATCAGCCCCAGCATTTT. It yields the protein CSARPTENQPQHF.

This clonotype showed up just a few times. The chain employs TRBV5-1 and TRBJ2-7, with 8 bases fitting TRBD1. This CDR3 region has 17 residues. V lost 0 bases, J lost 3 bases, and 11 bases stayed unmatched. CDR1 and CDR2 (germline): SGHRS, YFSETQ. CDR3 region: CASSLAAVQGVGYEQYF. For the CDR3, the DNA is TGCGCCAGCAGCTTGGCCGCAGTACAGGGGGTCGGCTACGAGCAGTACTTC. The variable domain in full, completed from reference TRBV5-1 and TRBJ2-7, reads KAGVTQTPRYLIKTRGQQVTLSCSPISGHRSVSWYQQTPGQGLQFLFEYFSETQRNKGNFPGRFSGRQFSNSRSEMNVSTLELGDSALYLCASSLAAVQGVGYEQYFGPGTRLTVT.

J is TRBJ1-1 and V is TRBV11-3; D might be TRBD1 (6 bases). Looked up from germline, CDR1 is SGHNT and CDR2 is YENEEA. The CDR3 is 15 residues long. Trimming took off 1 base at V and 2 bases at J, with 11 bases between the two ends. This chain's CDR3 is CASSLAPGANTEAFF. CDR3 bases: TGTGCCAGCAGCTTAGCCCCGGGGGCTAACACTGAAGCTTTCTTT. The variable domain in full, with the rest retrieved from reference TRBV11-3 and TRBJ1-1, is EAGVVQSPRYKIIEKKQPVAFWCNPISGHNTLYWYLQNLGQGPELLIRYENEEAVDDSQLPKDRFSAERLKGVDSTLKIQPAELGDSAVYLCASSLAPGANTEAFFGQGTRLTVV.

V is TRBV19 and J is TRBJ1-2, with D possibly being TRBD1 (5 bases). Trimming removed 6 bases at V and 4 bases at J, with 12 bases between. Looked up from germline, CDR1 is LNHDA and CDR2 is SQIVND (reference sequence). This CDR3 is built from 13 residues. DNA for the CDR3: TGTGCCAGTAGCGGGGGACGGCCCTATGGCTACACCTTC. This codes for CASSGGRPYGYTF.

The V and J genes are TRBV11-1 and TRBJ2-5, with D tentatively TRBD2 (6 bases). V was clipped by 3 bases and J by 5 bases, with 10 bases between them. The CDR3 has 13 amino acids. The germline V gene encodes CDR1 SGHAT and CDR2 FQDESV (reference sequence). The CDR3 loop is CASSFTGVETQYF. The CDR3 coding sequence is TGTGCCAGCAGCTTTACGGGAGTGGAGACCCAGTACTTC.

This clonotype was detected only a few times. The chain recombines TRBV6-1 with TRBJ1-5, with D uncertain. The CDR3 loop spans 15 amino acids. With 0 bases removed from V and 7 bases from J, the gap between germline ends came to 13 bases. CDR1 and CDR2 (germline): MNHNS, SASEGT. The CDR3 DNA sequence: TGTGCCAGCAGTGAAGCAGGCGGAGACGGCCAGCCCCAGCATTTT. Its translation: CASSEAGGDGQPQHF.

This clonotype was counted only a few times. The chain joins TRBV28 to TRBJ1-6; 7 bases map to TRBD1. Germline V CDR1 and CDR2: MDHEN, SYDVKM. The CDR3 runs to 16 residues. With V trimmed by 2 bases and J by 0 bases, 1 base remained unmatched. CDR3 sequence (DNA): TGTGCCAGCAGTTTAGGGGACAGCTCCTATAATTCACCCCTCCACTTT. Translation gives CASSLGDSSYNSPLHF.

This clonotype showed up many times. V is TRBV7-8 and J is TRBJ2-5; 7 bases are a match to TRBD2. There are 15 residues in the CDR3. The V gene end was trimmed by 1 base and the J gene end by 1 base; junction bases not matched to a gene: 3. Germline V gives CDR1 SGHVS, CDR2 FQNEAQ. The CDR3 sequence is CASSLGGGFQETQYF. The CDR3 nucleotides are TGTGCCAGCAGCTTAGGGGGGGGATTCCAAGAGACCCAGTACTTC.

This clonotype was seen at least ten times. The CDR3 DNA is TGTGCCAGCACTACCGGAGAAGCGGGGGCGAAGACCCAGTACTTC. Translating it yields CASTTGEAGAKTQYF. The chain uses TRBV12-3 or TRBV12-4 and TRBJ2-5; 8 bases are shared with TRBD2. V gave up 7 bases and J gave up 6 bases; unmatched junction bases: 13. CDR3 length: 15 amino acids.

Many counts were recorded for this clonotype. The chain recombines TRBV6-1 with TRBJ1-2; 9 bases line up with TRBD1. CDR1 is MNHNS, CDR2 SASEGT, per germline. V gave up 6 bases and J gave up 0 bases; unmatched junction bases: 5. This CDR3 is built from 15 residues. The CDR3 nucleotides are TGTGCCAGCAGGGCCGGGACAGGGACTAACTATGGCTACACCTTC. As protein: CASRAGTGTNYGYTF.

This clonotype appeared many times. The gene calls are TRBV20-1 and TRBJ1-2; D gene ambiguous. The CDR3 length is 13 residues. Germline V CDR1 and CDR2: DFQATT, SNEGSKA (reference sequence). The V end lost 2 bases, the J end lost 4 bases, and 11 bases lay between the germline ends. CDR3 DNA sequence: TGCAGTGCTAGAAGAGCCTCTGGCTATGGCTACACCTTC. Protein: CSARRASGYGYTF.

This clonotype was seen many times. The chain joins TRBV2 to TRBJ2-1, with TRBD1 as a possible D gene (6 bases). The CDR3 totals 11 residues. Germline V gene sequence: CDR1 SNHLY, CDR2 FYNNEI. V lost 7 bases to trimming and J lost 9 bases, with 10 bases between them. The CDR3 bases are TGTGCCAGCATCAGGGGAAGTGAGCAGTTCTTC. It specifies CASIRGSEQFF. Drawing the rest from reference TRBV2 and TRBJ2-1, the complete variable domain is EPEVTQTPSHQVTQMGQEVILRCVPISNHLYFYWYRQILGQKVEFLVSFYNNEISEKSEIFDDQFSVERPDGSNFTLKIRSTKLEDSAMYFCASIRGSEQFFGPGTRLTVL.

This clonotype has a count of ten or more. V gene TRBV12-3 or TRBV12-4 combines with J gene TRBJ2-5, with D uncertain. The V end was cut by 1 base, the J end by 2 bases, with 8 bases between. This CDR3 comprises 14 residues. The CDR3 bases are TGTGCCAGCAGTTTAGTGGCGGAACAAGAGACCCAGTACTTC. Translating it yields CASSLVAEQETQYF.